This T cell receptor (beta chain) was retrieved from a study of OX40 agonist ivuxolimab in advanced cancers. Findings and caveats of the study: In a subset of nonresponders, normalized T-cell clonal expansion was also low. CD8+ T cells averaged more expanded clones than CD4+. Patients with a partial response at 0.1-3.0 mg/kg had among the lowest clonal expansion.

V was shortened by 5 bases and J by 0 bases, with 12 bases between the two germline ends. CDR1 and CDR2 (germline): SGHRS, YFSETQ. This CDR3 region has 15 residues. Exclusion applied to patients with autoimmune disease history or systemic immunosuppression. The assay was immunoSEQ multiplex PCR, and TCRdb's table has in-frame clones only and misses some. The sample lists about 68,000 clones, 84% seen once, with around 1.5% in the top ten. Remarks on this clone: The antigen remains unidentified.

This chain uses TRBV5-1 with TRBJ1-3; D unresolved. The sequencing used CD4+ or CD8+ T cells sorted from blood, collected in a trial of the OX40 agonist ivuxolimab. The clonotype was recovered from an adult with an advanced solid tumor such as melanoma, head and neck, liver or kidney cancer. The CDR3 spells CASRVDGFSGNTIYF. Here the CDR3 DNA reads TGCGCCAGCAGGGTGGACGGCTTCTCTGGAAACACCATATATTTT.